Listed below are T cell receptor beta chains from one sample, sequenced in a study of T cells in Graves' hyperthyroidism and ophthalmopathy. TCRdb re-derived calls from the multiplex PCR reads in MiXCR, one entry per CDR3 protein. The sample has 560,000 or so distinct CDR3 sequences, 20% seen once. The sample consisted of blood. The receptors come from a man aged 40-55 years with Graves' ophthalmopathy. Each CDR3 is given without its conserved first and last residue.

V	J	CDR3
TRBV14	TRBJ1-1	ASSPRTTLDTEAF
TRBV27	TRBJ1-2	ASTGSPYGGDGYT
TRBV11-2	TRBJ2-5	ASSLSGPPETQY
TRBV4-1	TRBJ1-5	ASSQVHSYVRQPQH
TRBV12-3/TRBV12-4	TRBJ1-3	ASSLVGGNTIY
TRBV9	TRBJ1-4	ASSLQGGTGEKLF
TRBV20-1	TRBJ2-1	SAREGQGRWEQF
TRBV6-1	TRBJ2-1	ASSARGLAGGPGNEQF
TRBV18	TRBJ2-5	ASSPPQSRLETQY
TRBV6-2/TRBV6-3	TRBJ1-2	ASSRDRMFGYT
TRBV20-1	TRBJ2-7	SARGGESGVDEQY
TRBV7-2	TRBJ2-2	ASSPPRWDTGELF
TRBV20-1	TRBJ2-3	SGASDYTDTQY
TRBV7-9	TRBJ1-4	ASSRESATNEKLF
TRBV2	TRBJ1-2	AITGNGGYT
TRBV11-2	TRBJ2-1	ASSLGDPLEQF
TRBV5-1	TRBJ1-3	ASSLRGDPYSGNTIY
TRBV11-2	TRBJ2-3	ASSLDLGGDGKKQY
TRBV20-1	TRBJ1-6	SSPRTGNSPLH
TRBV20-1	TRBJ1-1	SASRGGLNTEAF
TRBV6-2/TRBV6-3	TRBJ2-7	ASRRSGTYEQY
TRBV7-9	TRBJ2-1	ASSLRLAGLSSYNEQF
TRBV5-1	TRBJ1-4	ASSLLQGSNEKLF
TRBV10-3	TRBJ2-7	AISGSGQTYEQY
TRBV12-3/TRBV12-4	TRBJ1-6	ASRGSLNSPLH
TRBV7-2	TRBJ2-5	ASSLGGATYAKETQY
TRBV2	TRBJ2-1	ASSEEGHVEQF
TRBV20-1	TRBJ2-1	SASGNPYNEQF
TRBV20-1	TRBJ1-4	SASSSGTHHEKLF
TRBV7-9	TRBJ2-2	ANPPTSGKVTGELF
TRBV29-1	TRBJ2-7	SVEDQAPGQY